The clone carrying this T cell receptor beta chain was observed a few times. Its antigen is as yet unknown. The CDR3 has 14 residues. The V and J ends lost 6 bases and 6 bases, in that order; junction bases with no gene match: 9. The germline V gene encodes CDR1 SEHNR and CDR2 FQNEAQ (reference sequence). The authors made TCR beta libraries by quantitative 5'-RACE with molecular barcodes. TCRdb passed the 5' RACE reads through MiXCR, listing each CDR3 protein once. The sample has hundreds of thousands of distinct CDR3 sequences; more than 15% are singletons. This sample is part of a study of CD8 T cells in ankylosing spondylitis. Study results and limitations: For ankylosing spondylitis blood, a TCR beta motif of fewer than 10 highly homologous variants appeared characteristic.

The clonotype comes from a male donor with ankylosing spondylitis. The rearrangement uses TRBV7-9 and TRBJ1-1; TRBD1 aligns across 8 bases. Sequencing used blood, either unsorted or a sorted T cell fraction (not recorded which). CDR3 residues: CASRQPGGAPEAFF. The CDR3 coding sequence is TGTGCCAGCAGACAACCAGGGGGCGCGCCTGAAGCTTTCTTT.